This T cell receptor beta chain was captured by sequencing in a study of blood T cell repertoires in COVID-19. Generated by immunoSEQ multiplex PCR, the TCRdb table keeps only in-frame clones and is missing some. Of 270,000 or so clones listed, roughly 84% are singletons. Trimming at V came to 4 bases and at J to 6 bases, leaving 6 bases not matched to a gene. This CDR3 comprises 15 residues. Germline V gene lookup returns CDR1 SGDLS and CDR2 YYNGEE. Sequenced sample: PBMCs or T cells enriched from blood (not recorded which). The chain joins TRBV9 to TRBJ1-6, with 8 nucleotides matching TRBD1. The receptor's source is a man aged 50 to 59 who had recovered from COVID-19. The CDR3 sequence: CASSFRTGTNSPLHF. Here the CDR3 DNA reads TGTGCCAGCAGCTTTCGGACAGGGACTAATTCACCCCTCCACTTT. Together with reference TRBV9 and TRBJ1-6, the CDR3 gives the full variable domain: DSGVTQTPKHLITATGQRVTLRCSPRSGDLSVYWYQQSLDQGLQFLIQYYNGEERAKGNILERFSAQQFPDLHSELNLSSLELGDSALYFCASSFRTGTNSPLHFGNGTRLTVT.